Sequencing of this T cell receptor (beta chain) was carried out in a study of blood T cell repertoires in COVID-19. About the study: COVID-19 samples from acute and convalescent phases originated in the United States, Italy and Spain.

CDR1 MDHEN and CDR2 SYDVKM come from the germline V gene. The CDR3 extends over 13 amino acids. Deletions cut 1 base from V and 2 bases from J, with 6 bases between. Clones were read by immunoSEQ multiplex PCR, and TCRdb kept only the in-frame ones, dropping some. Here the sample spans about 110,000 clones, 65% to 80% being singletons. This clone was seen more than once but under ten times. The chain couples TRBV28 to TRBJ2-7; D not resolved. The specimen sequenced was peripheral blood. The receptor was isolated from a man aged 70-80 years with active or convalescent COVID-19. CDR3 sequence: CASSLSTTYEQYF. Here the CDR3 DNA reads TGTGCCAGCAGTTTATCGACAACCTACGAGCAGTACTTC.